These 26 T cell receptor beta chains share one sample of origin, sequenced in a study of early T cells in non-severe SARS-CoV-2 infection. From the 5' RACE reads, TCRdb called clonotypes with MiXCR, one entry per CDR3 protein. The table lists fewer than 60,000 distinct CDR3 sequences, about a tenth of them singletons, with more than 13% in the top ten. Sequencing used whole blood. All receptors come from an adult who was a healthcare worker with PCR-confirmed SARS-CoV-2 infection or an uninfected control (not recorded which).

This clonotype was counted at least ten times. This CDR3 is CASSPTPMNTEAFF. CDR3 nucleotides: TGTGCCAGCAGCCCGACACCTATGAACACTGAAGCTTTCTTT. The V and J genes are TRBV28 and TRBJ1-1; D not certain. CDR3 length: 14 residues. V was shortened by 6 bases and J by 0 bases, with 11 bases between the two germline ends. The V gene's germline CDR1 is MDHEN and CDR2 SYDVKM.

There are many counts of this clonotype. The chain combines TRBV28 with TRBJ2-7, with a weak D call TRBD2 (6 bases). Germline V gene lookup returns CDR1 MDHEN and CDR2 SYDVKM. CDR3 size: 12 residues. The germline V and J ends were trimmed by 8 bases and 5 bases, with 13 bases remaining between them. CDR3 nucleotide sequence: TGTGCCAGCCGTTACAGGAGGGACGAGCAGTACTTC. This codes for CASRYRRDEQYF.

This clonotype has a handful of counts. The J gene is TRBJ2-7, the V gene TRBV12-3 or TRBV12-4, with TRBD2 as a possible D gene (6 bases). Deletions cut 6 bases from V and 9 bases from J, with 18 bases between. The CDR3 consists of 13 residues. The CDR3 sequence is CASSREPGPVQYF. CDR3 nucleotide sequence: TGTGCCAGCAGCCGGGAGCCGGGACCAGTGCAGTACTTC.

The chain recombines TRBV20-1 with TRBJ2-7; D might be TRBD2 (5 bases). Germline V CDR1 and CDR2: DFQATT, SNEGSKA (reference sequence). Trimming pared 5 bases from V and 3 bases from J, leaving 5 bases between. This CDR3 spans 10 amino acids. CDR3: CSAGSYEQYF. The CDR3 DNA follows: TGCAGTGCTGGGAGCTACGAGCAGTACTTC.

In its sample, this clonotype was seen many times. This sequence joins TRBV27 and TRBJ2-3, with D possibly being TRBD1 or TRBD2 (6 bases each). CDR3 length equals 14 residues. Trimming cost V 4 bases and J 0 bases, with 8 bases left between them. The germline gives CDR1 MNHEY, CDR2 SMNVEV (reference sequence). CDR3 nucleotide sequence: TGTGCCAGCAGTTGGGGGGCGAGCACAGATACGCAGTATTTT. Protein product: CASSWGASTDTQYF.

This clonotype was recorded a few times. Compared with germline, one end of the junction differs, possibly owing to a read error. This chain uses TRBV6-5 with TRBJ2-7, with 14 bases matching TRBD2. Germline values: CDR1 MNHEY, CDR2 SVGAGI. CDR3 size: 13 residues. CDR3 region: CASKEGLAGAPRF. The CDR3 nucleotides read TGTGCCAGCAAAGAGGGACTAGCGGGAGCCCCACGCTTC.

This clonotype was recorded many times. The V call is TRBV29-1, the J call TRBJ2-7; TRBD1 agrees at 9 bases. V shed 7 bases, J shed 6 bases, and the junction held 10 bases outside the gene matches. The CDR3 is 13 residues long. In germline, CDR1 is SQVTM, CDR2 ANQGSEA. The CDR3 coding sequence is TGCAGCGGGACCGGGACAGGGACCCTCGAGCAGTACTTC. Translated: CSGTGTGTLEQYF.

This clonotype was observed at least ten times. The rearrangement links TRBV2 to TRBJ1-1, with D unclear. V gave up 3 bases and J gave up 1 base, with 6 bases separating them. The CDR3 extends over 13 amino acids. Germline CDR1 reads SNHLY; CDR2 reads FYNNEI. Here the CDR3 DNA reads TGTGCCAGCAGTGATGCGAGGAACACTGAAGCTTTCTTT. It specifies CASSDARNTEAFF.

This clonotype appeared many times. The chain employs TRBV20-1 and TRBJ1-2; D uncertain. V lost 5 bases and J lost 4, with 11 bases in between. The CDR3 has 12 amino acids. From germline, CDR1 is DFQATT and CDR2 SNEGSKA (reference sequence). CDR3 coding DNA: TGCAGTGCTTACTCTTCGGGCTATGGCTACACCTTC. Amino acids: CSAYSSGYGYTF.

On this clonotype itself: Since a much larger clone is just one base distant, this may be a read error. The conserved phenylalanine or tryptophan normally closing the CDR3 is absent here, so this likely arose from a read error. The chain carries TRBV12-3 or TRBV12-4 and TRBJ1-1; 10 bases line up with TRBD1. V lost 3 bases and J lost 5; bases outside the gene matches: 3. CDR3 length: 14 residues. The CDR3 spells CASSFGTGETEAFL. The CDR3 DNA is TGTGCCAGCAGTTTTGGGACAGGGGAAACTGAAGCTTTCTTA.

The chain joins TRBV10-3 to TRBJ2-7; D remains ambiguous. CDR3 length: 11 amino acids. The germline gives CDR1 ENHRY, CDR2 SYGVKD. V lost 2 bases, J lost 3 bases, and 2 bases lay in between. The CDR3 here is CAISENYEQYF. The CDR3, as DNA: TGTGCCATCAGTGAGAACTACGAGCAGTACTTC.

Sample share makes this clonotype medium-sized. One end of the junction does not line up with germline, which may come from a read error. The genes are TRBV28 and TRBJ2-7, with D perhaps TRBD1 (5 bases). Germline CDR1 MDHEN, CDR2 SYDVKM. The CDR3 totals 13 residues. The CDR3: CASSPPTRAQLNF. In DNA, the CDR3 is TGTGCCAGCAGTCCACCCACCAGGGCCCAATTGAACTTC.

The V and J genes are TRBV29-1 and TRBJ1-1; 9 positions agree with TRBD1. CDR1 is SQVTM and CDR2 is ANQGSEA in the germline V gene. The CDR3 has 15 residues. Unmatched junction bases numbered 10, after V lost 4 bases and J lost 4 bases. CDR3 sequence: CSVGDRGFGRTEAFF. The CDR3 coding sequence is TGCAGCGTTGGTGACAGGGGGTTCGGACGCACTGAAGCTTTCTTT.

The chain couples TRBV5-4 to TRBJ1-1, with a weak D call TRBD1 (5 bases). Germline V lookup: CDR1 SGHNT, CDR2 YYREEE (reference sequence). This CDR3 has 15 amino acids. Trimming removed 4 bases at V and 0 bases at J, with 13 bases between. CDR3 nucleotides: TGTGCCAGCAGCCCTCTAGACAGCATGAACACTGAAGCTTTCTTT. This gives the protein CASSPLDSMNTEAFF. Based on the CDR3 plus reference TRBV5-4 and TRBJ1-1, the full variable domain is ETGVTQSPTHLIKTRGQQVTLRCSSQSGHNTVSWYQQALGQGPQFIFQYYREEENGRGNFPPRFSGLQFPNYSSELNVNALELDDSALYLCASSPLDSMNTEAFFGQGTRLTVV.

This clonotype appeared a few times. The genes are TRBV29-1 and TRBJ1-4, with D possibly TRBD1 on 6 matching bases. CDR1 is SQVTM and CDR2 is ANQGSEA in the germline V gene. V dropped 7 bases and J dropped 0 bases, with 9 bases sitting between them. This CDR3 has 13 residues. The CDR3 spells CSAGHSTNEKLFF. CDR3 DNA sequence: TGCAGCGCGGGACATTCAACTAATGAAAAACTGTTTTTT.

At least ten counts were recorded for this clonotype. The CDR3 reads CASSYRGLRGETQYF. CDR3 coding DNA: TGTGCCAGCAGTTACCGGGGTCTTAGAGGGGAGACCCAGTACTTC. This rearrangement joins TRBV6-5 to TRBJ2-5; TRBD2 might be the D (5 bases). The V end lost 2 bases, the J end lost 5 bases, and 15 bases lay between the germline ends. The germline gives CDR1 MNHEY, CDR2 SVGAGI. The CDR3 loop spans 15 amino acids.

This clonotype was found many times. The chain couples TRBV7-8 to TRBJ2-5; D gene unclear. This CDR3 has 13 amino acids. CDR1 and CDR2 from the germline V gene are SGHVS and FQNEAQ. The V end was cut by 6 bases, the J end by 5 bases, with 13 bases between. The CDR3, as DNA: TGTGCCAGCAGGTTCACCTCCCTGGAGACCCAGTACTTC. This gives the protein CASRFTSLETQYF.

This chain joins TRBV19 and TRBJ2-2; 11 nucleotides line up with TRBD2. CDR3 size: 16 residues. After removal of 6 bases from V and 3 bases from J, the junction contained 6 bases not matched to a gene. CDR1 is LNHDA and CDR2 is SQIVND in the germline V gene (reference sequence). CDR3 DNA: TGTGCCAGTAGACTAGCGGGAGACGGTTACACCGGGGAGCTGTTTTTT. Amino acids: CASRLAGDGYTGELFF.

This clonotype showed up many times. The CDR3 reads CASSIQQGIGELFF. The CDR3, as DNA: TGTGCCAGTAGTATTCAACAGGGAATCGGGGAGCTGTTTTTT. The chain is built from TRBV19 and TRBJ2-2, with a possible D match to TRBD1 (6 bases). This CDR3 is built from 14 residues. Germline lookup yields CDR1 LNHDA and CDR2 SQIVND (reference sequence). Trimming removed 3 bases at V and 7 bases at J, with 12 bases between. The variable domain in full, completed from reference TRBV19 and TRBJ2-2, reads DGGITQSPKYLFRKEGQNVTLSCEQNLNHDAMYWYRQDPGQGLRLIYYSQIVNDFQKGDIAEGYSVSREKKESFPLTVTSAQKNPTAFYLCASSIQQGIGELFFGEGSRLTVL.

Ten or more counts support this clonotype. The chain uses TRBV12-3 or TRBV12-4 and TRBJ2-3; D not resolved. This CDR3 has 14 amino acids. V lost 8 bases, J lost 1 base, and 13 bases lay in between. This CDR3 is CASYALGGTDTQYF. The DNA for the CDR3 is TGTGCCAGCTACGCTCTTGGGGGCACAGATACGCAGTATTTT.

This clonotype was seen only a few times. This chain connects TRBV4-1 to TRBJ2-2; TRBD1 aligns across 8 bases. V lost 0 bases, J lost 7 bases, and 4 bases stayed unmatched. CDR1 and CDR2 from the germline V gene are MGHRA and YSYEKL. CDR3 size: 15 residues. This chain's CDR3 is CASSQETGAGGELFF. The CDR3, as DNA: TGCGCCAGCAGCCAAGAGACAGGGGCGGGCGGGGAGCTGTTTTTT.

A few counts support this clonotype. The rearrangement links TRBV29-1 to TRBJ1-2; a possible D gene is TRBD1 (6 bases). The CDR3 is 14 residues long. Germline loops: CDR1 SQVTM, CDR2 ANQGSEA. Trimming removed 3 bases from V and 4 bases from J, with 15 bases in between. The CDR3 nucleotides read TGCAGCGTTGATAGCAGGGGCGCTGGCTATGGCTACACCTTC. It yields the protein CSVDSRGAGYGYTF.

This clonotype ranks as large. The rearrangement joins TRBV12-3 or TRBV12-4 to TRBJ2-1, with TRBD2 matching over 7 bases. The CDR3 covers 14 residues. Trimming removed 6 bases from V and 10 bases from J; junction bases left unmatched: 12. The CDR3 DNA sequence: TGTGCCAGCAGCCCGGCTAGCGGTCATAGGGAGCAGTTCTTC. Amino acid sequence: CASSPASGHREQFF.

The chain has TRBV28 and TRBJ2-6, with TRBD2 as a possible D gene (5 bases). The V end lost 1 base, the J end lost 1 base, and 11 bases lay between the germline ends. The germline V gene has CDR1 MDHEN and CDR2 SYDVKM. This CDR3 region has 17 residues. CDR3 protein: CASSLSDGLSGANVLTF. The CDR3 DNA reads TGTGCCAGCAGTTTATCTGACGGACTGTCTGGGGCCAACGTCCTGACTTTC.

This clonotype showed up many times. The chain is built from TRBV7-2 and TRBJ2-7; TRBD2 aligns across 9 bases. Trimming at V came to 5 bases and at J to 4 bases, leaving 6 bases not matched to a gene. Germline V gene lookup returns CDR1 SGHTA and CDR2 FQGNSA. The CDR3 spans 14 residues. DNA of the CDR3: TGTGCCAGCAGCCGTAGCGGGAGAGGGTACGAGCAGTACTTC. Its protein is CASSRSGRGYEQYF.

The CDR3 nucleotides are TGTGCCAGCAGTCCTGGACAGGTTTCACCCCTCCACTTT. Protein product: CASSPGQVSPLHF. The rearrangement joins TRBV28 to TRBJ1-6; 7 nucleotides agree with TRBD1. V dropped 5 bases and J dropped 9; count of bases not matched to a gene: 4. Germline CDR1 reads MDHEN; CDR2 reads SYDVKM. The CDR3 is made up of 13 amino acids.